This T cell receptor beta chain was identified during a study of T cell responses to AZD1222 COVID-19 vaccine. The overall study: Samples with a second dose at about 4 or about 12 weeks were pooled together. Whole-study findings and limits: Sampled repertoires all dated from after the peak T cell response.

Only in-frame clones appear in the TCRdb table, and some are missing; sequencing was by immunoSEQ multiplex PCR. The sample yields roughly 120,000 clones, 80% to 90% seen once. Regarding this clone: The antigen remains undetermined.

The germline CDR1 and CDR2 sequences are ENHRY and SYGVKD. This CDR3 has 13 amino acids. Germline trimming cut 6 bases from V and 5 bases from J; bases unmatched to any gene: 1. V is TRBV10-3 and J is TRBJ1-6; 7 nucleotides match TRBD1. The source of this sequence is an adult in good health. The starting material was peripheral blood, obtained on day 0 of AZD1222 vaccination. This CDR3 reads CAIRTGDNSPLHF. CDR3 in DNA: TGTGCCATCAGAACAGGGGATAATTCACCCCTCCACTTT.